A selection of T cell receptor beta chains follows, all from one sample in a study of blood T cell repertoires in COVID-19. This table comes from immunoSEQ multiplex PCR, and its TCRdb copy is limited to in-frame clones, with some not included. In the table there are 250,000 to 300,000 clones, 85% to 90% of which are singletons. Sample: peripheral blood. These receptor sequences come from a man in his forties with acute or convalescent COVID-19. Each CDR3 is given with its conserved first and last residue. A D gene is named only where the DNA matches it firmly. The size of a clone is reported for some rows only, either as once, few or many, or as a class for expanded clones.

j_gene	v_gene	len	abundance	d_gene	CDR3aa
TRBJ1-5	TRBV11-2	15	.	.	CASSPDGLRGQPQHF
TRBJ2-7	TRBV11-2	13	.	.	CASSPQGNYEQYF
TRBJ2-3	TRBV11-2	16	.	TRBD2	CASSLTSGGNTDTQYF
TRBJ1-6	TRBV6-2/TRBV6-3	12	.	.	CASSYREAPLHF
TRBJ1-6	TRBV15	15	.	.	CATSRASPYNSPLHF
TRBJ2-1	TRBV27	15	.	TRBD1	CASSFQARGQIEQFF
TRBJ2-7	TRBV4-1	14	once	.	CASSHTSLSYEQYF
TRBJ2-3	TRBV29-1	14	.	TRBD2	CSTLAGGRSDTQYF
TRBJ2-6	TRBV5-4	14	.	TRBD2	CASRRREGANVLTF
TRBJ1-1	TRBV6-5	14	.	TRBD1	CASSATGVNTEAFF
TRBJ2-7	TRBV30	15	.	.	CAWAVPRLPGYEQYF
TRBJ1-2	TRBV19	13	.	.	CATAGSFYYGYTF
TRBJ2-7	TRBV11-2	14	.	.	CASSPTRQSHEQYF
TRBJ1-1	TRBV18	14	.	TRBD1	CASSRDRGNTEAFF
TRBJ1-1	TRBV7-8	15	.	.	CASSSSGGGNTEAFF
TRBJ2-1	TRBV12-5	16	.	TRBD2	CASGSFGGGEYNEQFF
TRBJ2-2	TRBV19	13	once	TRBD1	CASRTGGAGELFF